The 25 T cell receptor beta chains presented below share a single source sample, sequenced in a study of identical twins' blood T cells. In TCRdb, the 5' RACE reads were re-called with MiXCR into one record per CDR3 protein. The sample has around 380,000 distinct CDR3 sequences, 28% seen once. Sequenced material: PBMCs. These receptors were taken from a woman aged 18-55 years in good health.

DNA of the CDR3: TGTGCCAGTAGTATTCGGACTAGCGGGGACCCCACAACCCACAGTGAGCAGTTCTTC. Encoded protein: CASSIRTSGDPTTHSEQFF. The chain recombines TRBV19 with TRBJ2-1; TRBD2 matches 12 bases. CDR3 length equals 19 residues. Trimming at V came to 3 bases and at J to 9 bases, leaving 18 bases not matched to a gene. In germline, CDR1 is LNHDA, CDR2 SQIVND (reference sequence).

The chain joins TRBV2 to TRBJ2-7; D is unclear. Germline V gives CDR1 SNHLY, CDR2 FYNNEI. The germline V and J ends were trimmed by 4 bases and 6 bases, with 4 bases remaining between them. This CDR3 is 10 amino acids long. The chain's CDR3 is CASSGGEQYF. CDR3 in DNA: TGTGCCAGCAGTGGTGGCGAGCAGTACTTC.

This chain links TRBV5-1 with TRBJ1-1; 9 bases agree with TRBD1. The CDR3 consists of 17 residues. The V segment lost 2 bases and the J segment 3 bases; nucleotides outside the gene matches: 11. Germline CDR1 SGHRS, CDR2 YFSETQ. CDR3 sequence reads: CASSFNEDRGGDTEAFF. The DNA for the CDR3 is TGCGCCAGCAGCTTTAATGAGGACAGGGGCGGCGACACTGAAGCTTTCTTT.

There are many counts of this clonotype. CDR3 in DNA: TGCAGTGCTAGCAGTAATGGTGGAAACACCATATATTTT. Protein product: CSASSNGGNTIYF. The chain uses TRBV20-1 and TRBJ1-3; no reliable D call. The length of the CDR3 is 13 residues. Germline CDR1 is DFQATT and CDR2 is SNEGSKA (reference sequence). V lost 3 bases and J 3 bases, leaving 9 bases between the germline ends.

There are a few counts of this clonotype. The chain has TRBV7-2 and TRBJ2-7; no reliable D call. Germline CDR1 SGHTA, CDR2 FQGNSA. CDR3 length: 11 amino acids. Trimming removed 5 bases from V and 9 bases from J, with 11 bases in between. The CDR3 sequence: CASSPGRRQYF. The CDR3 nucleotides read TGTGCCAGCAGCCCCGGTCGCAGGCAGTACTTC.

The sample holds one count of this clonotype. The rearrangement joins TRBV6-5 to TRBJ2-7; D is unresolved. The V gene's germline CDR1 is MNHEY and CDR2 SVGAGI. Trimming cost V 3 bases and J 6 bases, with 6 bases left between them. The CDR3 runs to 11 residues. In nucleotides, the CDR3 is TGTGCCAGCAGTTATGGAAGCGAGCAGTACTTC. The encoded protein is CASSYGSEQYF.

This clonotype was counted at least ten times. V gene TRBV29-1 combines with J gene TRBJ2-1; perhaps TRBD1 as D (6 bases). Per germline, CDR1 SQVTM and CDR2 ANQGSEA. V was shortened by 2 bases and J by 9 bases, with 14 bases between the two germline ends. The CDR3 has 13 residues. The CDR3 DNA reads as TGCAGCGTTGAATTTGTACAGGGTGGTGAGCAGTTCTTC. Its translation is CSVEFVQGGEQFF.

The rearrangement links TRBV20-1 to TRBJ2-5, with 11 positions matching TRBD2. V gave up 5 bases and J gave up 0 bases; unmatched junction bases: 5. Germline V gene sequence: CDR1 DFQATT, CDR2 SNEGSKA (reference sequence). CDR3 length: 15 residues. The CDR3 protein is CSAPTSGGDQETQYF. The CDR3 DNA sequence: TGCAGTGCTCCAACTAGCGGGGGTGACCAAGAGACCCAGTACTTC.

V usage is TRBV6-1 and J usage is TRBJ1-2, with D unclear. Germline assignment: CDR1 MNHNS and CDR2 SASEGT. Trimming shortened V by 7 bases and J by 5 bases, and 14 bases separated the two germline ends. There are 13 residues in the CDR3. This CDR3 is CASTPRWIYGYTF. The CDR3 DNA reads as TGTGCCAGCACTCCCCGGTGGATTTATGGCTACACCTTC.

The chain links TRBV19 to TRBJ1-1; weak D call: TRBD1 (6 bases). This CDR3 comprises 14 residues. V was clipped by 5 bases and J by 4 bases, with 14 bases between them. Germline CDR1 is LNHDA and CDR2 is SQIVND (reference sequence). The CDR3 spells CASSASTGGTEAFF. In nucleotides, the CDR3 is TGTGCCAGTAGTGCGTCGACAGGCGGCACTGAAGCTTTCTTT.

The chain carries TRBV5-1 and TRBJ2-1, with 9 bases lining up with TRBD2. V was clipped by 4 bases and J by 0 bases; unmatched bases: 2. Germline V gives CDR1 SGHRS, CDR2 YFSETQ. The CDR3 has 15 residues. CDR3 nucleotide sequence: TGCGCCAGCAGCAAGGGACTAGCCTCCTACAATGAGCAGTTCTTC. Translated, it gives CASSKGLASYNEQFF.

The chain uses TRBV10-3 and TRBJ1-2; 10 nucleotides match TRBD1. J gave up 9 bases and V 6 bases, and 16 bases lay outside the gene matches. Germline V CDR1 and CDR2: ENHRY, SYGVKD. The CDR3 is 16 amino acids. The CDR3 spells CAISIGTGANILSYTF. The DNA for the CDR3 is TGTGCCATCAGCATAGGGACAGGGGCAAACATTTTGAGCTACACCTTC.

This chain joins TRBV18 and TRBJ1-1; D unclear. The CDR3 covers 14 residues. Trimming removed 0 bases at V and 6 bases at J, with 11 bases between. Per the germline V gene, CDR1 is KGHSH and CDR2 is LQKENI. In DNA, the CDR3 is TGTGCCAGCTCACCACCATTCAGTCGCGCTGAAGCTTTCTTT. Protein product: CASSPPFSRAEAFF.

J is TRBJ1-6 and V is TRBV27; D might be TRBD1 (5 bases). With 5 bases removed from V and 4 bases from J, the gap between germline ends came to 12 bases. The CDR3 extends over 15 amino acids. Germline CDR1 is MNHEY and CDR2 is SMNVEV (reference sequence). The CDR3, as DNA: TGTGCCAGCAGTCCGCGACAGCCGTATAATTCACCCCTCCACTTT. Amino acid sequence: CASSPRQPYNSPLHF.

This clonotype has at least ten counts. J is TRBJ2-3 and V is TRBV20-1, with unresolved D. This CDR3 has 11 amino acids. The ends were cut back, 6 bases at V and 2 bases at J, with 6 bases in the middle. The germline V gene has CDR1 DFQATT and CDR2 SNEGSKA (reference sequence). This CDR3 reads CSAPNTDTQYF. The CDR3 DNA reads TGCAGTGCGCCGAACACAGATACGCAGTATTTT.

The chain combines TRBV4-3 with TRBJ1-5; a possible D gene is TRBD1 (5 bases). The CDR3 is 14 amino acids. Between the trimmed V and J ends, which lost 0 bases and 6 bases, there was a span of 9 bases. The germline gives CDR1 LGHNA, CDR2 YSLEER. The DNA for the CDR3 is TGCGCCAGCAGCCAAGATTCGGGGGGTCAGCCCCAGCATTTT. Residues: CASSQDSGGQPQHF.

This clonotype occurred many times. This chain links TRBV20-1 with TRBJ1-5; 7 nucleotides align to TRBD1. Unmatched junction bases numbered 10, after V lost 0 bases and J lost 11 bases. Germline V gene lookup returns CDR1 DFQATT and CDR2 SNEGSKA (reference sequence). The CDR3 is 14 amino acids. The CDR3 bases are TGCAGTGCTAGAGATTTTCAGGGGGAGGGGGCCCAGCATTTT. It translates to CSARDFQGEGAQHF.

Of note for this clonotype: A read error may explain this, as a much larger clone is one base away. V is TRBV11-2 and J is TRBJ2-7; the D gene is possibly TRBD2 (6 bases). The germline gives CDR1 SGHAT, CDR2 FQNNGV. The CDR3 loop spans 19 amino acids. Trimming shortened V by 5 bases and J by 0 bases, and 26 bases separated the two germline ends. The CDR3 coding sequence is TGTGCCAGCAGCATAGGCGGGGTACAGGCCATACCGAGCTCCTACGAGCAGTACTTC. Amino acid sequence: CASSIGGVQAIPSSYEQYF.

The chain combines TRBV5-1 with TRBJ2-7; 7 positions match TRBD2. Trimming at V came to 4 bases and at J to 1 base, leaving 5 bases not matched to a gene. This CDR3 contains 14 residues. Per germline, CDR1 SGHRS and CDR2 YFSETQ. CDR3 sequence: CASSTVAGSYEQYF. CDR3 DNA: TGCGCCAGCAGCACGGTAGCGGGTTCCTACGAGCAGTACTTC. The whole variable domain, filled in from reference TRBV5-1 and TRBJ2-7, reads KAGVTQTPRYLIKTRGQQVTLSCSPISGHRSVSWYQQTPGQGLQFLFEYFSETQRNKGNFPGRFSGRQFSNSRSEMNVSTLELGDSALYLCASSTVAGSYEQYFGPGTRLTVT.

This clonotype was observed a handful of times. This sequence joins TRBV11-2 and TRBJ2-3; D is ambiguous. V was cut by 5 bases and J by 0 bases, with 12 bases left in between. The CDR3 contains 15 residues. Germline values: CDR1 SGHAT, CDR2 FQNNGV. The CDR3 DNA reads TGTGCCAGCAGCCCCCACGGAGTGAGCACAGATACGCAGTATTTT. Protein: CASSPHGVSTDTQYF.

This clonotype has just a few counts. The chain is built from TRBV7-8 and TRBJ2-2; D is perhaps TRBD2 (5 bases). With 2 bases removed from V and 4 bases from J, the gap between germline ends came to 20 bases. Germline CDR1 is SGHVS and CDR2 is FQNEAQ. The CDR3 consists of 18 residues. The CDR3 coding sequence is TGTGCCAGCAGCTTATTTGATCGCTCCGGGGTGGGCACCGGGGAGCTGTTTTTT. This translates into CASSLFDRSGVGTGELFF. Full variable domain (missing parts from reference TRBV7-8 and TRBJ2-2): GAGVSQSPRYKVAKRGQDVALRCDPISGHVSLFWYQQALGQGPEFLTYFQNEAQLDKSGLPSDRFFAERPEGSVSTLKIQRTQQEDSAVYLCASSLFDRSGVGTGELFFGEGSRLTVL.

This clonotype was counted between two and nine times. V usage is TRBV6-2 or TRBV6-3 and J usage is TRBJ1-1, with D perhaps TRBD1 (5 bases). This CDR3 region has 13 residues. Trimming took 5 bases from V and 3 from J, leaving 10 bases between them. Germline-derived CDR1 and CDR2 are MNHEY and SVGEGT. The CDR3 protein is CASSGQSYTEAFF. CDR3 nucleotide sequence: TGTGCCAGCAGTGGACAAAGCTACACTGAAGCTTTCTTT.

In this sample, this clonotype turned up a few times. The chain has TRBV11-3 and TRBJ2-1; a weak D match, TRBD1 (5 bases). The CDR3 contains 13 residues. The V and J ends lost 1 base and 8 bases respectively, with 9 bases between them. Germline CDR1 SGHNT, CDR2 YENEEA. Here the CDR3 reads CASSLGRDHEQFF. The DNA of the CDR3 is TGTGCCAGCAGCTTAGGCAGGGATCATGAGCAGTTCTTC.

The V and J genes are TRBV7-9 and TRBJ1-1; TRBD1 agrees at 9 bases. V lost 4 bases, J lost 3 bases, and 6 bases stayed unmatched. There are 15 residues in the CDR3. CDR1 and CDR2 from the germline V gene are SEHNR and FQNEAQ (reference sequence). This chain's CDR3 is CASSSGQGLDTEAFF. The CDR3 DNA reads as TGTGCCAGCAGCTCGGGACAGGGTTTGGACACTGAAGCTTTCTTT.

The chain has TRBV5-1 and TRBJ1-1; D is ambiguous. CDR3 length equals 14 residues. Germline V CDR1 and CDR2: SGHRS, YFSETQ. V was clipped by 4 bases and J by 1 base, with 11 bases between them. The CDR3 spells CASSQVIQNTEAFF. CDR3 sequence (DNA): TGCGCCAGCAGCCAAGTTATCCAGAACACTGAAGCTTTCTTT.